The sequence of this TCR beta chain was determined in a study of T-cell reconstitution after alpha-beta-depleted transplantation in children (dated by TCRdb to the mid-2010s). Regarding the research as a whole: Using TCR repertoire profiling, the study quantitatively followed how T-cell immune reconstitution unfolded in children after TCRalphabeta/CD19-depleted allogeneic hematopoietic cell transplantation. Points the paper makes about the study in general: The apparently early recovery of alphabetaT-cell counts about two months after transplant reportedly depended on only several hundred rapidly expanded clones that came from non-depleted graft cells. Over the following months the frequencies of hyperexpanded clones went down, and after one year T-cell counts and TCRbeta diversity were mostly credited to newly produced T cells. In some patients, the high TCRbeta diversity seen at day 60 was put down to recipient T cells and intrathymic progenitors that had survived conditioning.

CDR1 and CDR2 were assigned from the germline V gene as MDHEN and SYDVKM. V sheds 6 bases and J sheds 4 bases, leaving 13 bases between their ends. Counted from cysteine to phenylalanine, this CDR3 has 14 amino acids. The sequence is cut down to CDR3 DNA, 42 bases in frame from base 1. The library was built by means of PCR. The instrument given in TCRdb is Illumina HiSeq 2500. TCR library preparation used molecular barcoding, with unique molecular identifiers applied to normalize quantification of the TCRbeta repertoire. TCRdb's own reprocessing of the public reads used fastp at Q25 and MiXCR and kept productive beta chains. All rows with the same CDR3 protein become a single entry with the most common DNA and genes. The sample table contains 200,000 or so distinct CDR3 sequences; only one count was recorded for 6.3% of them. The ten largest clones add up to roughly 4.8% of the sample. This clonotype was observed at least ten times. Its target antigen remains unknown. Qualities for individual bases were not recorded, and no much larger clone is one base off.

What the treatment or condition label conveys for this sample: allogeneic hematopoietic cell transplantation with graft depleted of TCRalphabeta T cells and CD19 B cells. TCRalphabeta/CD19-depleted allogeneic hematopoietic cell grafts were given to the transplant recipients, all of whom were children. The chain joins TRBV28 to TRBJ1-3, with no confident D gene call. Source: PBMCs, taken before TCRalphabeta/CD19-depleted stem cell transplant. The sequence was collected from a girl under two years old with combined immunodeficiency, due to receive a stem cell transplant. The DNA sequence is given as TGTGCCAGCAGCGGATTTTTGGGGGGAAACACCATATATTTT. It codes for CASSGFLGGNTIYF.